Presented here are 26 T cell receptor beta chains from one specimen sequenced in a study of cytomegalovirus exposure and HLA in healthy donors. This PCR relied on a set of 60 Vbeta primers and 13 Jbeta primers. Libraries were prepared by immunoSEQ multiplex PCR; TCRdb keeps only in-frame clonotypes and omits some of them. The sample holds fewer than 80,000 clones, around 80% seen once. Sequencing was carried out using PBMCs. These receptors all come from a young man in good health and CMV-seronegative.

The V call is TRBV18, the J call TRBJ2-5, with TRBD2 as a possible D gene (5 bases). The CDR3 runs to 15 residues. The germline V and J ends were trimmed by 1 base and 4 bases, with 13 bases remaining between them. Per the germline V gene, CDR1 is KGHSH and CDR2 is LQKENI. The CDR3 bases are TGTGCCAGCTCACCACTAAGCGTCGGAGGAGAGACCCAGTACTTC. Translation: CASSPLSVGGETQYF.

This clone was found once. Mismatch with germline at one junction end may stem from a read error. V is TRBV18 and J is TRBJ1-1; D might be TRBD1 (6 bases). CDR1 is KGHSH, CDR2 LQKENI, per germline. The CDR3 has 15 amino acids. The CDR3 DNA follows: TGTCCCAGCTCACGGACAGCAAACGGTAACACTGAAGCTTTCTTT. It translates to CPSSRTANGNTEAFF.

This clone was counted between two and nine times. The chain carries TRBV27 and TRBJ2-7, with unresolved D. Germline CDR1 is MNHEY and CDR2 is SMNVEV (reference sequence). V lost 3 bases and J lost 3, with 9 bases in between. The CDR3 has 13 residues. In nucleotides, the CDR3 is TGTGCCAGCAGTTTTGCCTCCTACTACGAGCAGTACTTC. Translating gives CASSFASYYEQYF.

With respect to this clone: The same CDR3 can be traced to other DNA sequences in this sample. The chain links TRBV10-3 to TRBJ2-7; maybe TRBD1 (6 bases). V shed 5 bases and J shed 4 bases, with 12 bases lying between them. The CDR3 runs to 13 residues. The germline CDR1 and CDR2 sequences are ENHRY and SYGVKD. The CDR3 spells CAISPGQGYEQYF. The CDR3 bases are TGTGCCATCAGTCCGGGGCAGGGGTACGAGCAGTACTTC.

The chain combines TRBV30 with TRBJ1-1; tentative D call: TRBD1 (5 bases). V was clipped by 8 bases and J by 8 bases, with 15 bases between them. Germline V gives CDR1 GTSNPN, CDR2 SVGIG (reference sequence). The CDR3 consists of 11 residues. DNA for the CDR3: TGTGCCCGGCGCCGGACACGCGAAGCTTTCTTT. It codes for CARRRTREAFF.

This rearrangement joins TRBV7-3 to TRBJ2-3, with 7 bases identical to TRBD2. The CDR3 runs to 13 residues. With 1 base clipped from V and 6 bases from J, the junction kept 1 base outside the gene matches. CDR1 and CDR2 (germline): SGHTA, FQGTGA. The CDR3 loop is CASSLREGDTQYF. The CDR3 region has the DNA TGTGCCAGCAGCTTAAGGGAGGGGGATACGCAGTATTTT.

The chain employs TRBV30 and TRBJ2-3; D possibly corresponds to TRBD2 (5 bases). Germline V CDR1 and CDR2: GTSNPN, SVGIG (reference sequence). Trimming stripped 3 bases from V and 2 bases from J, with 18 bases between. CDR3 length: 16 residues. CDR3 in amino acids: CAWRTFGGLFTDTQYF. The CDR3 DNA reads TGTGCCTGGAGAACGTTCGGCGGACTTTTCACAGATACGCAGTATTTT.

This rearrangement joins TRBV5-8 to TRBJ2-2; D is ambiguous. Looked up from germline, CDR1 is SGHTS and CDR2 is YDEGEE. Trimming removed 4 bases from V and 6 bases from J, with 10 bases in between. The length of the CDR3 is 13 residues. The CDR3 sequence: CASSPRRPGELFF. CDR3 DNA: TGTGCCAGCAGCCCACGGAGACCCGGGGAGCTGTTTTTT.

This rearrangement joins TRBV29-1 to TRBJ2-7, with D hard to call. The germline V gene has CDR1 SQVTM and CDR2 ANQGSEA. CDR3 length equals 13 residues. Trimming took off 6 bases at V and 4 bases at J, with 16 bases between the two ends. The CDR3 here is CSVMVLADYEQYF. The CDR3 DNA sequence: TGCAGCGTGATGGTCCTGGCCGATTACGAGCAGTACTTC.

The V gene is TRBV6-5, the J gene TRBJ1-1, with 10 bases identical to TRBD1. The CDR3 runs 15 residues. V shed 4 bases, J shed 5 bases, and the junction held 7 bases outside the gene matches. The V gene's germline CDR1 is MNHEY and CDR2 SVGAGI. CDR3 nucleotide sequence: TGTGCCAGCAGTTTGCTGACAGGGGGCATAACTGAAGCTTTCTTT. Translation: CASSLLTGGITEAFF.

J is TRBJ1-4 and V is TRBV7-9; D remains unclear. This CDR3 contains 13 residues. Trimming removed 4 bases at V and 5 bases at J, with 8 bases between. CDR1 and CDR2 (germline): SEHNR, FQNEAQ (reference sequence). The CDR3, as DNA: TGTGCCAGCAGCTCTAGACCGAATGAAAAACTGTTTTTT. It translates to CASSSRPNEKLFF.

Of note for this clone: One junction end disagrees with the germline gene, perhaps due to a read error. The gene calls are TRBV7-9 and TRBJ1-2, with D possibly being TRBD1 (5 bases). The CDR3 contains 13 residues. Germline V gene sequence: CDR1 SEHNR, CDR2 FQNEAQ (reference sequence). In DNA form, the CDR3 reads TGTTCCAGCAGCACCCGACAGAACTATGGCTACACCTTC. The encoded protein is CSSSTRQNYGYTF. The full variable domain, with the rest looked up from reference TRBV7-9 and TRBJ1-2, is DTGVSQNPRHKITKRGQNVTFRCDPISEHNRLYWYRQTLGQGPEFLTYFQNEAQLEKSRLLSDRFSAERPKGSFSTLEIQRTEQGDSAMYLCSSSTRQNYGYTFGSGTRLTVV.

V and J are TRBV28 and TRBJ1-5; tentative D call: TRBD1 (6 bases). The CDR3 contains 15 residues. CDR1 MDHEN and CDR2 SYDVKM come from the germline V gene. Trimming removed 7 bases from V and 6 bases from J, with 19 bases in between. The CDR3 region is CASMWGQGKTQPQHF. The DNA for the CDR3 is TGTGCCAGCATGTGGGGCCAGGGGAAGACTCAGCCCCAGCATTTT.

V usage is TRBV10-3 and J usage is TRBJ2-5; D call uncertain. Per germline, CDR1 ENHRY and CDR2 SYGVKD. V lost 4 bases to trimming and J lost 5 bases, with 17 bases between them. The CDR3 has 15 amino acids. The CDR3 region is CAISVGSTKSETQYF. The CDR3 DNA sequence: TGTGCCATCAGTGTAGGTAGTACTAAATCGGAGACCCAGTACTTC.

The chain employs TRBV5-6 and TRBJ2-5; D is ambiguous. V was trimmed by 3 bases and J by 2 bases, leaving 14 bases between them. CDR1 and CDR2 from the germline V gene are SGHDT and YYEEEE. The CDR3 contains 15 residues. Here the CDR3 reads CASSSPTATQETQYF. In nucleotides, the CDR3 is TGTGCCAGCAGCTCTCCCACAGCTACTCAAGAGACCCAGTACTTC. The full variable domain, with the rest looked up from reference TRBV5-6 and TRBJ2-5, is DAGVTQSPTHLIKTRGQQVTLRCSPKSGHDTVSWYQQALGQGPQFIFQYYEEEERQRGNFPDRFSGHQFPNYSSELNVNALLLGDSALYLCASSSPTATQETQYFGPGTRLLVL.

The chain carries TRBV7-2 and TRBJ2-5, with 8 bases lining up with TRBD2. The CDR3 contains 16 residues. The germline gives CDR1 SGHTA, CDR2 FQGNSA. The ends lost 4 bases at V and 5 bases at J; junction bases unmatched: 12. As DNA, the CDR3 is TGTGCCAGCAGCTCCCGTCGGGGGGGAGTGCGGGAGACCCAGTACTTC. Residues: CASSSRRGGVRETQYF.

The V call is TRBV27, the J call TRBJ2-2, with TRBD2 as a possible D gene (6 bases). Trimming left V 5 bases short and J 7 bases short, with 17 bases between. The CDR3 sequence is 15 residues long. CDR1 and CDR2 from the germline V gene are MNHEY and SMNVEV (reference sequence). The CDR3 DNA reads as TGTGCCAGCAGTCTAACGGGGGAGGTCGGCGGGGAGCTGTTTTTT. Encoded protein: CASSLTGEVGGELFF.

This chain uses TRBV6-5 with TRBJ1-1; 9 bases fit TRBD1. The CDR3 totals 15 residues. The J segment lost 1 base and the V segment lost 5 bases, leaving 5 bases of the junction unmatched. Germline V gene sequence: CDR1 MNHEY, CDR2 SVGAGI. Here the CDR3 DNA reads TGTGCCAGCAGTCAAGACAGGGGGAGGAACACTGAAGCTTTCTTT. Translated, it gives CASSQDRGRNTEAFF.

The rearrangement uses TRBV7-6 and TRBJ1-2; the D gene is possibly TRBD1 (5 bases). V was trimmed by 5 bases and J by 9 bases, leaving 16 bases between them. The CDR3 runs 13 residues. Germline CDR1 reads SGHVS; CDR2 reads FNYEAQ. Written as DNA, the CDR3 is TGTGCCAGCAGCCAAGGGGAGGGTACAAGCTACACCTTC. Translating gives CASSQGEGTSYTF.

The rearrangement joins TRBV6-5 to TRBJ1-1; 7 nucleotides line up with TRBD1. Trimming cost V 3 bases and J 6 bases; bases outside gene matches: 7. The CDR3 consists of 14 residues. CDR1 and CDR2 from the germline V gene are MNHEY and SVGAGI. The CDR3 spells CASSYGTVWAEAFF. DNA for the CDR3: TGTGCCAGCAGTTATGGGACAGTCTGGGCTGAAGCTTTCTTT.

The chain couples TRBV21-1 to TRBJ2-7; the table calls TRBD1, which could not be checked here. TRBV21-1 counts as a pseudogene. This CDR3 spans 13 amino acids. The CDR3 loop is CASSITGGYEQYF. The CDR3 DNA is TGTGCCAGCAGCATCACAGGGGGCTACGAGCAGTACTTC.

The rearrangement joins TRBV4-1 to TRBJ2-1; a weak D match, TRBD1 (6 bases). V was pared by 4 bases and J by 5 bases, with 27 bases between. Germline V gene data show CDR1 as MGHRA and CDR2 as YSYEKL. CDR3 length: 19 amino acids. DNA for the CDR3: TGCGCCAGCAGCCGCTTTACGTACAAAGGGGGTGGAGGAGACAATGAGCAGTTCTTC. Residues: CASSRFTYKGGGGDNEQFF.

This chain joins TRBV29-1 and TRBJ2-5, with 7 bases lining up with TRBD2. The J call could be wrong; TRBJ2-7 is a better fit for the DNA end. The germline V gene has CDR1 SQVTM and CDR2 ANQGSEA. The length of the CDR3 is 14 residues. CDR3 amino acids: CSANIGGSSYEQYF. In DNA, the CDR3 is TGCAGCGCTAATATCGGGGGGAGTTCCTACGAGCAGTACTTC.

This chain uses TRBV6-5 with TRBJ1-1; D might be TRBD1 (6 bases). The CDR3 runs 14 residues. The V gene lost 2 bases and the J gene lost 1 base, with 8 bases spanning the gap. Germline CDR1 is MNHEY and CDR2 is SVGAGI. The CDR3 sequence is CASSYRDTNTEAFF. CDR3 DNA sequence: TGTGCCAGCAGTTACCGGGACACGAACACTGAAGCTTTCTTT.

CDR3 amino acids: CASREYTDTQYF. In nucleotides, the CDR3 is TGTGCCAGCCGGGAATACACAGATACGCAGTATTTT. The chain links TRBV6-6 to TRBJ2-3; D is possibly TRBD2 (5 bases). The CDR3 sequence is 12 residues long. With 8 bases removed from V and 2 bases from J, the gap between germline ends came to 8 bases. The V gene's germline CDR1 is MNHNY and CDR2 SVGAGI (reference sequence).

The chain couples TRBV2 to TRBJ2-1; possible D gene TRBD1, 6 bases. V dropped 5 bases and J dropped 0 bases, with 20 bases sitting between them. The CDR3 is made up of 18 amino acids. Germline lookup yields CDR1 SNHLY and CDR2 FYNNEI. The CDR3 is CASSNSRQVTSSYNEQFF. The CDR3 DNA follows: TGTGCCAGCAGTAACTCCCGACAGGTCACAAGCTCCTACAATGAGCAGTTCTTC.